The 5 T cell receptor beta chains in this list originate from one sample, sequenced in a study of T cell repertoires in cytomegalovirus infection (dated by TCRdb to between 2018 and 2021). The sequencing machine was an Illumina HiSeq 1500. TCRdb itself trimmed the public reads at Q25 with fastp, ran MiXCR and retained productive beta chains. Each CDR3 protein gets just one entry, which takes the most common genes and DNA from the rows behind it. The sample yields 500,000 to 600,000 distinct CDR3 sequences; approximately 17% were counted once. The biggest ten clones account for more than 20% of the sample. The sequenced sample consisted of CD8+ T cells from PBMCs. Every receptor here comes from a human donor in good health (CMV status not recorded). Some clones in this sample may be carry-over from other donors' samples.

The J gene is TRBJ1-1, the V gene TRBV12-3 or TRBV12-4, with TRBD1 as a possible D gene (5 bases). The CDR3 is made up of 16 amino acids. Trimming pared 2 bases from V and 1 base from J, leaving 14 bases between. CDR3 loop: CASSLSAGRTNTEAFF. The CDR3 bases are TGTGCCAGCAGTTTATCCGCGGGACGGACGAACACTGAAGCTTTCTTT.

This rearrangement joins TRBV20-1 to TRBJ2-1; tentative D call: TRBD2 (6 bases). The CDR3 is 12 amino acids. Germline CDR1 and CDR2: DFQATT and SNEGSKA (reference sequence). The CDR3 coding sequence is TGCAGCGGTGGGGGGACGTACAATGAGCAGTTCTTC. Its protein product is CSGGGTYNEQFF.

A few counts support this clonotype. J is TRBJ2-1 and V is TRBV3-1; D not certain. Trimming left V 4 bases short and J 2 bases short, with 12 bases between. This CDR3 has 15 amino acids. CDR1 and CDR2 from the germline V gene are LGHDT and YNNKEL (reference sequence). The CDR3 coding sequence is TGTGCCAGCAGCCGTGCGGAAAGGGCCTACAATGAGCAGTTCTTC. Translated, it gives CASSRAERAYNEQFF.

This clonotype was seen more than once but under ten times. The rearrangement joins TRBV7-9 to TRBJ1-2, with D unresolved. Germline assignment: CDR1 SEHNR and CDR2 FQNEAQ (reference sequence). The CDR3 totals 14 residues. V lost 5 bases to trimming and J lost 0 bases, with 10 bases between them. The CDR3: CASSHSSANYGYTF. The CDR3 DNA follows: TGTGCCAGCAGCCACTCTAGCGCTAACTATGGCTACACCTTC.

This chain connects TRBV9 to TRBJ1-2, with D perhaps TRBD1 (5 bases). Germline CDR1 and CDR2: SGDLS and YYNGEE. The V and J ends lost 3 bases and 6 bases respectively, with 18 bases between them. CDR3 length equals 15 residues. The CDR3 DNA is TGTGCCAGCAGCGCGGCGGGGCTCCCTTCGGATGGCTACACCTTC. It is translated as CASSAAGLPSDGYTF.